The following is a T cell receptor beta chain sequence with its context. These data belong to a study of T cells after somatic rescue of genetic block. Sequenced by immunoSEQ multiplex PCR; TCRdb stores in-frame clones only, minus some. Found here are 95,000 to 120,000 clones, 85% to 95% of them singletons; the top ten hold about 1.5%. What was sequenced was peripheral blood mononuclear cells (PBMCs). The receptor comes from a woman aged 18-29 years.

CDR3 DNA: TGTGCCAGCAGGGAGGGCTCTGGGGCCAACGTCCTGACTTTC. Its protein is CASREGSGANVLTF. The rearrangement joins TRBV2 to TRBJ2-6; a possible D gene is TRBD2 (6 bases). Germline values: CDR1 SNHLY, CDR2 FYNNEI. This CDR3 has 14 amino acids. V was pared by 6 bases and J by 0 bases, with 6 bases between.